The present TCR beta chain was sequenced within a study of blood T cell repertoires in COVID-19. Turning to the study itself: The cDNA or gDNA used as material had been derived from T cells, B-cell-depleted T cells, or PBMCs.

Of note for this clone: One end of the junction does not line up with germline, which may come from a read error.

As processed by the authors: Estimated nucleated cell counts came from reference gene primer amplification. Using immunoSEQ multiplex PCR, the repertoire was profiled, and TCRdb retains in-frame clones only, with some absent. The DNA was the basis for D and trimming; V, J and clone size are from that table. The profile covers more than 300,000 clones, with under 90% appearing a single time and less than 4.5% taken by the ten largest. There are 16 residues in the CDR3. The germline CDR1 and CDR2 sequences are SSHAT and FNYEAQ (reference sequence). The cohort comprised adults aged roughly 18 to 90 years residing in 20 to 25 US areas.

This clonotype originated in a man aged 25-40 years who had recovered from COVID-19. The chain uses TRBV7-7 and TRBJ2-5; 8 bases map to TRBD1. Sequencing was carried out using PBMCs or T cells enriched from blood (not recorded which). CDR3 coding DNA: TGTGCTAGCAGCTTAGCAATCAGGGGGCTCGGGGAGACCCAGTACTTC. This encodes CASSLAIRGLGETQYF.